These 10 T cell receptor beta chains were sequenced from one sample in a study of cytomegalovirus exposure and HLA in healthy donors. Generated by immunoSEQ multiplex PCR, the TCRdb table keeps only in-frame clones and is missing some. The repertoire holds 98,000 or so clones, roughly 88% seen once, with roughly 3% in the top ten. The source material was PBMCs. The receptor source for this set is a woman aged 18 to 35 in good health and CMV-seronegative.

Only a few counts were recorded for this clone. The chain uses TRBV9 and TRBJ2-2, with no clear D. The V gene lost 3 bases and the J gene lost 6 bases, with 6 bases spanning the gap. The germline gives CDR1 SGDLS, CDR2 YYNGEE. The CDR3 sequence is 12 residues long. CDR3 in DNA: TGTGCCAGCAGCGCCCATGCCGGGGAGCTGTTTTTT. Amino acid sequence: CASSAHAGELFF.

The CDR3 DNA follows: TGTGCCAGTAGGCCGAGCGGGGGGAGCTCCTACGAGCAGTACTTC. Protein product: CASRPSGGSSYEQYF. This chain connects TRBV19 to TRBJ2-7; 9 positions match TRBD2. CDR3 size: 15 residues. Trimming removed 6 bases from V and 0 bases from J; junction bases left unmatched: 6. The germline gives CDR1 LNHDA, CDR2 SQIVND (reference sequence).

The chain is built from TRBV6-6 and TRBJ1-4, with 7 bases aligning to TRBD1. Germline V gene lookup returns CDR1 MNHNY and CDR2 SVGAGI (reference sequence). The CDR3 spans 13 residues. Germline trimming cut 4 bases from V and 6 bases from J; bases unmatched to any gene: 2. The CDR3: CASSLTGYEKLFF. CDR3 coding DNA: TGTGCCAGCAGTTTGACAGGGTATGAAAAACTGTTTTTT.

This rearrangement joins TRBV6-5 to TRBJ1-1; maybe TRBD1 (5 bases). Germline V gene data show CDR1 as MNHEY and CDR2 as SVGAGI. This CDR3 is 16 amino acids long. The V end lost 4 bases, the J end lost 1 base, and 16 bases lay between the germline ends. CDR3: CASSLSGELPNTEAFF. In nucleotides, the CDR3 is TGTGCCAGCAGTTTATCGGGGGAACTCCCGAACACTGAAGCTTTCTTT.

On this clone itself: Distinct nucleotide sequences in the sample also encode this CDR3. The gene calls are TRBV7-9 and TRBJ1-2, with 9 positions matching TRBD1. CDR3 size: 13 residues. Germline trimming cut 3 bases from V and 6 bases from J; bases unmatched to any gene: 2. Germline loops: CDR1 SEHNR, CDR2 FQNEAQ (reference sequence). CDR3 coding DNA: TGTGCCAGCAGCTTGGGACAGGGCAATGGCTACACCTTC. It specifies CASSLGQGNGYTF.

V usage is TRBV25-1 and J usage is TRBJ2-7, with 7 bases lining up with TRBD2. This CDR3 has 14 amino acids. With V trimmed by 8 bases and J by 0 bases, 7 bases remained unmatched. Germline loops: CDR1 MGHDK, CDR2 SYGVNS. CDR3 amino acids: CASGGGAPSYEQYF. DNA for the CDR3: TGTGCCAGCGGGGGAGGGGCACCCTCCTACGAGCAGTACTTC.

The rearrangement uses TRBV29-1 and TRBJ2-5; TRBD1 is a possible D gene (6 bases). Germline-derived CDR1 and CDR2 are SQVTM and ANQGSEA. Trimming stripped 7 bases from V and 3 bases from J, with 12 bases between. This CDR3 comprises 12 residues. The DNA for the CDR3 is TGCAGCGCTAGGAGGACAGAAGAGACCCAGTACTTC. Translating gives CSARRTEETQYF.

This clone was seen more than once but under ten times. The chain links TRBV5-1 to TRBJ2-7; 7 bases agree with TRBD1. V was pared by 4 bases and J by 9 bases, with 13 bases of the junction left unmatched. Germline CDR1 SGHRS, CDR2 YFSETQ. The CDR3 length is 14 residues. The CDR3 loop reads CASSPDRAIVRQYF. In DNA, the CDR3 is TGCGCCAGCAGCCCCGACAGGGCTATTGTAAGGCAGTACTTC.

The J gene is TRBJ1-5, the V gene TRBV11-2; 8 nucleotides match TRBD1. CDR1 SGHAT and CDR2 FQNNGV come from the germline V gene. The CDR3 has 14 residues. The J segment lost 7 bases and the V segment lost 4 bases, leaving 6 bases of the junction unmatched. The CDR3 protein is CASSYGTGGQPQHF. The CDR3 bases are TGTGCCAGCAGCTATGGGACAGGTGGACAGCCCCAGCATTTT.

In this sample, this clone turned up a few times. The genes are TRBV29-1 and TRBJ2-1; D is possibly TRBD1 (5 bases). Germline V gives CDR1 SQVTM, CDR2 ANQGSEA. The CDR3 runs 15 residues. V lost 5 bases and J lost 5, with 19 bases in between. The CDR3 is CSVPHSGPRHNEQFF. CDR3 in DNA: TGCAGCGTTCCGCATTCAGGGCCCCGGCACAATGAGCAGTTCTTC.